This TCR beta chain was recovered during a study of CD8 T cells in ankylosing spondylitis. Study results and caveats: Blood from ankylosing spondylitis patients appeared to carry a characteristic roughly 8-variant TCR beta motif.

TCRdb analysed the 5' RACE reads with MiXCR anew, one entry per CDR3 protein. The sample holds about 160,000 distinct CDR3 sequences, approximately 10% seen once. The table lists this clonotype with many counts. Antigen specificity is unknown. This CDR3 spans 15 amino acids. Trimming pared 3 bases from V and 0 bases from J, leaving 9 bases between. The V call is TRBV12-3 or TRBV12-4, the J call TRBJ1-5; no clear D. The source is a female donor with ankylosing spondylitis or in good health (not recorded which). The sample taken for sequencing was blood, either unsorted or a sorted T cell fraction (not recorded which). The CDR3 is CASSFGLNSNQPQHF. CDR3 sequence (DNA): TGTGCCAGCAGTTTTGGCCTGAATAGCAATCAGCCCCAGCATTTT.